Below are 11 T cell receptor beta chains sequenced from a single sample in a study of T cells in Graves' hyperthyroidism and ophthalmopathy. Amplification of TCR beta CDR3 regions used RNA as the template. In the first-round RT-PCR of the TCR CDR3, the HTBI primer set was used. TCRdb analysed the multiplex PCR reads with MiXCR anew, one entry per CDR3 protein. Here the sample spans 300,000 to 450,000 distinct CDR3 sequences, more than 15% being singletons. The sample consisted of blood. These receptor sequences come from a woman aged 18-29 years with Graves' hyperthyroidism that later progressed to Graves' ophthalmopathy.

As regards this clonotype: A single base separates this from a much larger clone, so it may be a read error. The V call is TRBV20-1, the J call TRBJ2-7, with D perhaps TRBD1 or TRBD2 (6 bases each). This CDR3 contains 14 residues. Germline CDR1 is DFQATT and CDR2 is SNEGSKA (reference sequence). Here the CDR3 DNA reads TGCAGTGCCAGAGGACGGAGGGGGTCCTACGAGCAGCACTTC. Translating gives CSARGRRGSYEQHF.

Only a few counts were recorded for this clonotype. The CDR3 here is CASSSGQGFVGNTIYF. In DNA, the CDR3 is TGTGCCAGCAGCTCCGGACAGGGGTTCGTTGGAAACACCATATATTTT. The chain combines TRBV11-2 with TRBJ1-3; 9 bases line up with TRBD1. Germline CDR1 SGHAT, CDR2 FQNNGV. This CDR3 contains 16 residues. J lost 3 bases, V lost 4 bases, and 7 bases had no gene match.

As for this clonotype: Given a much more abundant clone one base away, this may be a read error. The rearrangement uses TRBV27 and TRBJ1-1; D uncertain. Germline V lookup: CDR1 MNHEY, CDR2 SMNVEV (reference sequence). Between the trimmed V and J ends, which lost 3 bases and 3 bases, there was a span of 8 bases. The CDR3 extends over 13 amino acids. Written as DNA, the CDR3 is TGTGCCAGCAGTTTTGCAAGCGACACTGAAGCTTTCTTT. Its translation: CASSFASDTEAFF.

This clonotype occurred a few times. V usage is TRBV6-2 or TRBV6-3 and J usage is TRBJ1-4; no firm D call. The CDR3 covers 16 residues. Germline CDR1 MNHEY, CDR2 SVGEGT. With 5 bases removed from V and 6 bases from J, the gap between germline ends came to 19 bases. The CDR3 reads CASSHDGTTGYEKLFF. CDR3 DNA sequence: TGTGCCAGCAGTCACGACGGCACGACTGGGTATGAAAAACTGTTTTTT.

This clonotype has just a few counts. The V gene is TRBV28, the J gene TRBJ2-5, with 16 bases lining up with TRBD2. This CDR3 has 15 residues. Germline V gene lookup returns CDR1 MDHEN and CDR2 SYDVKM. The V gene end was trimmed by 5 bases and the J gene end by 12 bases; junction bases not matched to a gene: 9. The CDR3 DNA is TGTGCCAGCAGTCCAACGGGACTAGCGGGAGGGCCTAAGTACTTC. Translating gives CASSPTGLAGGPKYF.

The chain couples TRBV5-1 to TRBJ2-3; TRBD1 might be the D (5 bases). The germline gives CDR1 SGHRS, CDR2 YFSETQ. The CDR3 consists of 15 residues. Trimming pared 2 bases from V and 0 bases from J, leaving 10 bases between. In nucleotides, the CDR3 is TGCGCCAGCAGCTTCGCAGGGTTGAGCACAGATACGCAGTATTTT. Translation: CASSFAGLSTDTQYF.

This clonotype was detected a few times. The V and J genes are TRBV9 and TRBJ2-3; unclear D gene. Germline loops: CDR1 SGDLS, CDR2 YYNGEE. V was trimmed by 0 bases and J by 2 bases, leaving 10 bases between them. The CDR3 length is 15 residues. CDR3 sequence: CASSVEGRNTDTQYF. The CDR3 coding sequence is TGTGCCAGCAGCGTAGAGGGTCGGAACACAGATACGCAGTATTTT.

This clonotype was seen at least ten times. The chain combines TRBV27 with TRBJ2-7; TRBD1 matches 7 bases. The trim removed 7 bases at V and 7 bases at J, leaving 10 bases unmatched. In germline, CDR1 is MNHEY, CDR2 SMNVEV (reference sequence). There are 13 residues in the CDR3. The CDR3 is CASTSDRMREQYF. CDR3 sequence (DNA): TGTGCCAGCACCTCGGACAGGATGAGAGAGCAGTACTTC.

This clonotype showed up many times. V gene TRBV6-6 combines with J gene TRBJ2-1; TRBD1 matches 11 bases. Germline CDR1 reads MNHNY; CDR2 reads SVGAGI (reference sequence). CDR3 size: 17 residues. V shed 2 bases, J shed 3 bases, and the junction held 6 bases outside the gene matches. The CDR3 sequence is CASSYRLGTGGYNEQFF. CDR3 bases: TGTGCCAGCAGTTACCGCCTCGGGACAGGGGGCTACAATGAGCAGTTCTTC.

This clonotype was observed a few times. The chain carries TRBV4-2 and TRBJ2-7; 8 bases align to TRBD2. The CDR3 spans 17 residues. Germline trimming cut 0 bases from V and 3 bases from J; bases unmatched to any gene: 10. The germline CDR1 and CDR2 sequences are LGHNA and YNFKEQ. In DNA, the CDR3 is TGTGCCAGCAGCCAAGAGTGGTGGGCGGGAGGTGGCTACGAGCAGTACTTC. It is translated as CASSQEWWAGGGYEQYF.

At least ten counts were recorded for this clonotype. The gene calls are TRBV7-9 and TRBJ2-5; the match to TRBD2 covers 7 bases. The CDR3 has 15 amino acids. Germline trimming cut 3 bases from V and 2 bases from J; bases unmatched to any gene: 6. The germline V gene encodes CDR1 SEHNR and CDR2 FQNEAQ (reference sequence). Written as DNA, the CDR3 is TGTGCCAGCAGCTTCCTGAGTAGCGGGCAAGAGACCCAGTACTTC. Translating it yields CASSFLSSGQETQYF.